The 3 T cell receptor beta chains presented below share a single source sample, sequenced in a study of T cells in Graves' hyperthyroidism and ophthalmopathy. RNA transcripts served as the template for amplifying TCR beta CDR3 regions. The HTBI primer set was used in a first-round RT-PCR of the TCR CDR3. TCRdb fed the multiplex PCR reads into MiXCR, producing one record per CDR3 protein. Of hundreds of thousands of distinct CDR3 sequences detected, approximately 25% appear once; the ten largest clones hold over 9%. The specimen sequenced was blood. The source of these receptors is a young woman with Graves' ophthalmopathy.

The rearrangement joins TRBV11-2 to TRBJ2-7; 9 bases match TRBD1. Germline values: CDR1 SGHAT, CDR2 FQNNGV. With 4 bases clipped from V and 3 bases from J, the junction kept 7 bases outside the gene matches. CDR3 length: 15 amino acids. CDR3 region: CASSSGLTGGYEQYF. CDR3 DNA: TGTGCCAGCAGCTCGGGGTTGACAGGGGGCTACGAGCAGTACTTC.

The chain recombines TRBV2 with TRBJ2-7; a weak D match, TRBD1 (5 bases). The CDR3 length is 16 residues. V lost 5 bases, J lost 2 bases, and 19 bases lay in between. Germline CDR1 reads SNHLY; CDR2 reads FYNNEI. The CDR3 loop reads CASSPRPGWVTYEQYF. The CDR3, as DNA: TGTGCCAGCAGTCCCCGGCCAGGGTGGGTTACCTACGAGCAGTACTTC.

This clonotype was detected ten times or more. The V and J genes are TRBV11-1 and TRBJ2-7; D tentatively fits TRBD1 or TRBD2 (6 bases each). This CDR3 has 16 amino acids. In germline, CDR1 is SGHAT, CDR2 FQDESV (reference sequence). The germline V and J ends were trimmed by 3 bases and 3 bases, with 18 bases remaining between them. Here the CDR3 reads CASSFLPGEGHYEQYF. The CDR3 DNA follows: TGTGCCAGCAGCTTCCTCCCGGGAGAGGGACACTACGAGCAGTACTTC.